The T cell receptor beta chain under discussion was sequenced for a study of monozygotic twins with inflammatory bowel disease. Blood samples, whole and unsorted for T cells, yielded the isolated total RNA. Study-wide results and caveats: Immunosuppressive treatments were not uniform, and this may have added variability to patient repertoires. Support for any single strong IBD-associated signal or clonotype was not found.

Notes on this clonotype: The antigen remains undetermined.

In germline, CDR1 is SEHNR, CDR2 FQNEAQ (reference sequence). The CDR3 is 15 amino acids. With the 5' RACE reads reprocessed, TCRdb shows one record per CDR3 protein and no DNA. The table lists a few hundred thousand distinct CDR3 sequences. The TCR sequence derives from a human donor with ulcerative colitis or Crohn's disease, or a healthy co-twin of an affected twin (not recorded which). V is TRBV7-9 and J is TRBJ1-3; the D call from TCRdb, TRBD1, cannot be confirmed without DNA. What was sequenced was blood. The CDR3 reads CASSLRGSGENTIYF.